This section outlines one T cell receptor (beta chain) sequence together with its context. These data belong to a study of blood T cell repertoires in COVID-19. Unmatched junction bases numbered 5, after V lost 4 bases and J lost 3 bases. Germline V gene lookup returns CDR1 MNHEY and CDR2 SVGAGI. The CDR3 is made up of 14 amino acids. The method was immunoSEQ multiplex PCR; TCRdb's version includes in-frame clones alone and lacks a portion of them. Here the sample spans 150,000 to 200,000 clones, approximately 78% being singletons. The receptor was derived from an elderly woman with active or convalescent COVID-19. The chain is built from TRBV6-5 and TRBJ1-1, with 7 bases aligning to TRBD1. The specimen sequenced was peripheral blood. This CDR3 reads CASSSDRADTEAFF. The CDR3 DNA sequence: TGTGCCAGCAGTTCCGACAGGGCGGACACTGAAGCTTTCTTT.